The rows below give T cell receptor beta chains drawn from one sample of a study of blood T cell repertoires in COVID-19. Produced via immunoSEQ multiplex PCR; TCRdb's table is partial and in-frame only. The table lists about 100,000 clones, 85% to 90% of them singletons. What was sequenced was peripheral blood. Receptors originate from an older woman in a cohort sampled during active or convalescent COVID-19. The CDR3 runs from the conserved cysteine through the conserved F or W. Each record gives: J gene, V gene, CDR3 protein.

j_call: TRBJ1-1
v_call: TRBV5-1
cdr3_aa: CASSLYPRAGTEAFF

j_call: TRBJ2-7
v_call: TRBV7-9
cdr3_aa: CASSPILAGVSYEQYF

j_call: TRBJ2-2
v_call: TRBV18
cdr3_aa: CASSPRGNTGELFF

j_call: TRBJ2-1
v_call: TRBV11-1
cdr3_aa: CASSPWASGRYEQFF

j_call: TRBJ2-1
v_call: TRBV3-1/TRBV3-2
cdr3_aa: CASSRGTDYNEQFF

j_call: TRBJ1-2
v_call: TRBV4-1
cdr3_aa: CASSQEGQGRGKFDGYTF

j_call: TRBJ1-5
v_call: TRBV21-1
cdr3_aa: CASSIERPTHLLSNQPQHF

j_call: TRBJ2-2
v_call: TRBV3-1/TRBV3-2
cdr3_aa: CASSTQSTGRTGELFF

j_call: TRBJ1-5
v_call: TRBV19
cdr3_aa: CASSIVQDSNQPQHF

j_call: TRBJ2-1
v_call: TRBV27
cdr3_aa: CASSLLDRGYEQFF

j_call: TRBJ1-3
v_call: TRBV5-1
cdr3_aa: CASSLSGSLGTIYF

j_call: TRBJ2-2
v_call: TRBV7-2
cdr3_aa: CASSPQALAVNGELFF

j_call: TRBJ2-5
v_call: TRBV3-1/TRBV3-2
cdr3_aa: CASSQDALAGGQTQYF

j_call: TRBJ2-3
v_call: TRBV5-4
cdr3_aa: CASSSDFTSTDTQYF

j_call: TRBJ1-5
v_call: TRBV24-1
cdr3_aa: CATSAVDRGAQHF

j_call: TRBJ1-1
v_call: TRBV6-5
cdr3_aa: CASTRQTNTEAFF

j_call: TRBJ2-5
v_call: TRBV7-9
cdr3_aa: CASSRGTIQETQYF

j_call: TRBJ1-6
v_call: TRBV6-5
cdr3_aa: CASSRLQAYNSPLHF

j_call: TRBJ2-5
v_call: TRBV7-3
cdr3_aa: CASSRTSGASETQYF

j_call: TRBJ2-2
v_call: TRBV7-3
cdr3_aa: CASSWGRERGGELFF

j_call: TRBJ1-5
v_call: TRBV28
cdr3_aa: CASSLLAGVNQPQHF

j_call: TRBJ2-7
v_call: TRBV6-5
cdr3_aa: CASSLTDWRTYEQYF

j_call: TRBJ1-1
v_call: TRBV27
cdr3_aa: CASSRQRTYQQGARTEAFF

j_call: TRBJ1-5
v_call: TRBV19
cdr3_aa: CATSNRDRGDNQPQHF

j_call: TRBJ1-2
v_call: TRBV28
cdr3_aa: CASSSEIGGYTF

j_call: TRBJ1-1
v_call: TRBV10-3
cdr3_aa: CAISESPAGAFF

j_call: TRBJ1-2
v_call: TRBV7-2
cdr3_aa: CASSLSRSGYTF

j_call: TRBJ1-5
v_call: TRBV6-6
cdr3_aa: CASSYSGSGQPQHF

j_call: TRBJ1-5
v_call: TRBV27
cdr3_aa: CASSHRGGGNQPQHF

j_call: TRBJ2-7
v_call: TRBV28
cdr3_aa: CASMDSLVSEQYF

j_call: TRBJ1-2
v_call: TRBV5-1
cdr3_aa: CASSWNRGGYTF

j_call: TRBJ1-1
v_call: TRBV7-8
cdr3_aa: CASSLFRETAEAFF

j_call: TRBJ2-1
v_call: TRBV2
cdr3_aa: CASKAGRAAYNEQFF

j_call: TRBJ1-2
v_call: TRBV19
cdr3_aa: CASSPDRRGGYTF

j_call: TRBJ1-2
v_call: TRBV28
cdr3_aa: CASSPPRTRVKLANYGYTF

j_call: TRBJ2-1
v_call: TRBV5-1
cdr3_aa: CASSLGWTGSIYEQFF

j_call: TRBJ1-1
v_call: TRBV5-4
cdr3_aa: CASSRGSSVDTEAFF

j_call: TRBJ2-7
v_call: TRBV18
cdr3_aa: CASSPPTGSGEQYF

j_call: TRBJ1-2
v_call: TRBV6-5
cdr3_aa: CASSRRLGYGYTF

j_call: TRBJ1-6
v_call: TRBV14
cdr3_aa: CASSQDLNNSPLHF

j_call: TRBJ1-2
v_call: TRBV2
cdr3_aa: CASRIQSTNYGYTF

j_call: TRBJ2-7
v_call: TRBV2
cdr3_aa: CASSDRGFIYEQYF

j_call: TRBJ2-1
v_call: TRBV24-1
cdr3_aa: CATGQNNEQFF

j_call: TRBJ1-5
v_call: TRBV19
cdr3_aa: CASSIRAGRGSNQPQHF

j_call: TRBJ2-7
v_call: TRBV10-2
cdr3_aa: CASSRGGRDLTYEQYF

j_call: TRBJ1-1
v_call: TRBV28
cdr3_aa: CASSFRGGNTEAFF

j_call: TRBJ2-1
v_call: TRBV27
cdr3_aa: CASSLRLAIDSSYNEQFF

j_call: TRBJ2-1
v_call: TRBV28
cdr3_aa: CASRGEGDYNEQFF

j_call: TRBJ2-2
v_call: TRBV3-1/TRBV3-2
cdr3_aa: CASSPRENTGELFF

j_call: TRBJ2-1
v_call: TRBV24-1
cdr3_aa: CATSADESGVSSYNEQFF

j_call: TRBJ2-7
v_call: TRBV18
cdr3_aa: CASSPLSVYEQYF